The rows below give T cell receptor beta chains drawn from one sample of a study of brain T cells in children with intractable seizures. This table comes from immunoSEQ multiplex PCR, and its TCRdb copy is limited to in-frame clones, with some not included. The data contain about 80,000 clones, 90% to 95% of them singletons. Sample: peripheral blood, taken at surgery. These TCRs come from a girl aged 2-10 years with Rasmussen encephalitis and intractable seizures. The CDR3 runs from the conserved cysteine through the conserved F or W. Each record gives: clone size, V gene, D gene, J gene, CDR3 protein, CDR3 DNA. D genes are given only for firm matches. Expanded clones are given a class, and other clones once, few, many or no size at all.

.	TRBV7-2	.	TRBJ1-2	CASSLGQTNYGYTF	TGTGCCAGCAGCTTGGGCCAAACGAACTATGGCTACACCTTC
.	TRBV30	.	TRBJ1-1	CAWRARMNTEAFF	TGTGCCTGGAGGGCAAGAATGAACACTGAAGCTTTCTTT
once	TRBV5-4	.	TRBJ2-7	CASSLGGGEQYF	TGTGCCAGCAGCTTAGGGGGTGGCGAGCAGTACTTC
.	TRBV28	.	TRBJ2-1	CASSLFTNEQFF	TGTGCCAGCAGTTTATTTACTAATGAGCAGTTCTTC
.	TRBV5-6	TRBD1	TRBJ1-2	CASSLHARGDGYTF	TGTGCCAGCAGCTTACATGCCAGGGGGGATGGCTACACCTTC
.	TRBV2	TRBD1	TRBJ2-7	CASSGTGTDTYEQYF	TGTGCCAGCAGTGGAACCGGGACAGATACCTACGAGCAGTACTTC
.	TRBV5-5	.	TRBJ2-1	CASTFVAYNEQFF	TGTGCCAGCACCTTCGTTGCCTACAATGAGCAGTTCTTC
.	TRBV5-4	.	TRBJ1-4	CASSLGRAEKLFF	TGTGCCAGCAGCTTGGGACGGGCAGAAAAACTGTTTTTT
.	TRBV19	.	TRBJ1-4	CASSIDAIATNEKLFF	TGTGCCAGTAGTATAGACGCGATCGCGACTAATGAAAAACTGTTTTTT
.	TRBV27	.	TRBJ2-1	CASSDWRGHNEQFF	TGTGCCAGCAGTGATTGGCGGGGGCACAATGAGCAGTTCTTC
.	TRBV19	.	TRBJ1-3	CASSTGNTIYF	TGTGCCAGTAGTACCGGAAACACCATATATTTT
few	TRBV4-1	.	TRBJ1-6	CASSLRDGSSPLHF	TGCGCCAGCAGCCTCCGGGACGGTTCTTCACCCCTCCACTTT
.	TRBV6-5	.	TRBJ1-6	CASSTKDSPLHF	TGTGCCAGCAGTACAAAGGACTCACCCCTCCACTTT
.	TRBV7-2	.	TRBJ2-2	CASSLVAYTGELFF	TGTGCCAGCAGCTTAGTGGCTTACACCGGGGAGCTGTTTTTT
.	TRBV3-1/TRBV3-2	.	TRBJ2-3	CASSQEGGGALTDTQYF	TGTGCCAGCAGCCAAGAAGGCGGAGGGGCTCTCACAGATACGCAGTATTTT
.	TRBV7-6	.	TRBJ1-6	CASSLDGVNNSPLHF	TGTGCCAGCAGCTTAGACGGGGTAAATAATTCACCCCTCCACTTT
few	TRBV7-9	.	TRBJ1-5	CASSLSGGDQPQHF	TGTGCCAGCAGCCTCTCTGGGGGGGATCAGCCCCAGCATTTT
.	TRBV6-6	.	TRBJ1-6	CASSYNPGAGMALHF	TGTGCCAGCAGTTACAACCCTGGGGCGGGGATGGCCCTCCACTTT
once	TRBV7-4	.	TRBJ1-1	CASSFKGFSDTEAFF	TGTGCCAGCAGCTTCAAAGGTTTTTCGGACACTGAAGCTTTCTTT
.	TRBV5-8	TRBD2	TRBJ2-1	CASSLFTSGDMSYNEQFF	TGTGCCAGCAGCTTATTCACTAGCGGGGACATGTCCTACAATGAGCAGTTCTTC
once	TRBV7-9	.	TRBJ2-5	CASTSLGGQETQYF	TGTGCCAGCACCTCCCTCGGGGGGCAGGAGACCCAGTACTTC
.	TRBV24-1	.	TRBJ1-2	CATNLNGYTF	TGTGCCACCAACCTAAATGGCTACACCTTC
.	TRBV9	.	TRBJ1-1	CASTSDGNTEAFF	TGTGCCAGCACTTCCGACGGGAACACTGAAGCTTTCTTT